One and the same sample provided the 25 T cell receptor beta chains below, sequenced in a study of post-analysis software for immune sequencing data (dated by TCRdb to the mid-2010s). What the research found in general, with its limitations: Significantly higher frequencies in patients than in controls were found for a few TRBV segments, including TRBV5-6, TRBV5-1 and TRBV20-1.

The library was produced with PCR. The sequencer was an Illumina HiSeq 2500. To reduce PCR and sequencing biases, unique molecular identifiers were built into the TCR beta cDNA libraries. In-frame beta chains were kept once TCRdb had trimmed the public reads at Q25 with fastp and called clones with MiXCR. Merged by CDR3 protein, the rows form single entries marked with the most common genes and DNA. Across this sample there are roughly 800,000 distinct CDR3 sequences, with approximately 53% seen only once. The leading ten clones occupy approximately 4.2% of the sample. Their target antigens are unknown. The sample was blood. The receptors here all came from a girl between 5 and 17 years old with multiple sclerosis.

The J gene is TRBJ1-2, the V gene TRBV10-3; possibly TRBD1 for D (6 bases). The CDR3 spans 17 residues. Germline V gene lookup returns CDR1 ENHRY and CDR2 SYGVKD. V lost 2 bases and J lost 4, with 20 bases in between. The chain's CDR3 is CAISEPAKAGASYGYTF. The DNA of the CDR3 is TGTGCCATCAGTGAGCCTGCTAAGGCAGGGGCCAGCTATGGCTACACCTTC.

This clonotype was detected a few times. V gene TRBV7-2 combines with J gene TRBJ1-2; a possible D gene is TRBD1 (6 bases). This CDR3 is 14 amino acids long. Between the trimmed V and J ends, which lost 0 bases and 8 bases, there was a span of 13 bases. CDR1 is SGHTA, CDR2 FQGNSA, per germline. In nucleotides, the CDR3 is TGTGCCAGCAGCTTAGCGCAGGGGTTGGAGGGCTACACCTTC. Residues: CASSLAQGLEGYTF. The full variable domain, completed using reference TRBV7-2 and TRBJ1-2, is GAGVSQSPSNKVTEKGKDVELRCDPISGHTALYWYRQSLGQGLEFLIYFQGNSAPDKSGLPSDRFSAERTGGSVSTLTIQRTQQEDSAVYLCASSLAQGLEGYTFGSGTRLTVV.

The chain uses TRBV5-1 and TRBJ1-1, with 8 positions matching TRBD1. The CDR3 extends over 15 amino acids. Germline V CDR1 and CDR2: SGHRS, YFSETQ. V dropped 3 bases and J dropped 2; count of bases not matched to a gene: 6. CDR3 in amino acids: CASSWGTGVNTEAFF. DNA of the CDR3: TGCGCCAGCAGCTGGGGGACAGGTGTAAACACTGAAGCTTTCTTT.

V and J are TRBV20-1 and TRBJ2-5; 7 positions match TRBD1. The length of the CDR3 is 13 residues. V shed 5 bases, J shed 5 bases, and the junction held 8 bases outside the gene matches. The V gene's germline CDR1 is DFQATT and CDR2 SNEGSKA (reference sequence). The DNA for the CDR3 is TGCAGTGCTCTCTCGACAGGGAAGGAGACCCAGTACTTC. This translates into CSALSTGKETQYF.

The chain carries TRBV20-1 and TRBJ2-7; TRBD2 matches at 8 bases. In germline, CDR1 is DFQATT, CDR2 SNEGSKA (reference sequence). Germline trimming cut 5 bases from V and 3 bases from J; bases unmatched to any gene: 6. The CDR3 has 13 residues. CDR3 loop: CSASRAGGYEQYF. The CDR3 DNA is TGCAGTGCTTCCCGGGCGGGAGGCTACGAGCAGTACTTC.

This clonotype has a single count. This chain uses TRBV7-3 with TRBJ2-2, with no clear D. V lost 5 bases, J lost 9 bases, and 10 bases lay in between. Germline assignment: CDR1 SGHTA and CDR2 FQGTGA. This CDR3 is 12 amino acids long. CDR3 in amino acids: CASSLDHRELFF. The CDR3 DNA is TGTGCCAGCAGCCTCGACCACCGGGAGCTGTTTTTT. The full variable domain, its missing parts supplied by reference TRBV7-3 and TRBJ2-2, is GAGVSQTPSNKVTEKGKYVELRCDPISGHTALYWYRQSLGQGPEFLIYFQGTGAADDSGLPNDRFFAVRPEGSVSTLKIQRTERGDSAVYLCASSLDHRELFFGEGSRLTVL.

V usage is TRBV7-2 and J usage is TRBJ1-2, with unresolved D. The CDR3 contains 12 residues. V was pared by 1 base and J by 8 bases, with 8 bases between. Germline values: CDR1 SGHTA, CDR2 FQGNSA. CDR3 DNA: TGTGCCAGCAGCTTAGATTGCGGAGGCTACACCTTC. Translating it yields CASSLDCGGYTF.

The V gene is TRBV9, the J gene TRBJ2-7, with TRBD1 as a possible D gene (6 bases). The CDR3 is 13 amino acids. Germline V CDR1 and CDR2: SGDLS, YYNGEE. Trimming shortened V by 2 bases and J by 2 bases, and 8 bases separated the two germline ends. The CDR3 nucleotides are TGTGCCAGCAGCGTGGGGGACACCTACGAGCAGTACTTC. It translates to CASSVGDTYEQYF.

The rearrangement links TRBV7-9 to TRBJ2-5; either TRBD1 or TRBD2 may fit D (5 bases each). The V end lost 5 bases, the J end lost 6 bases, and 7 bases lay between the germline ends. Germline CDR1 reads SEHNR; CDR2 reads FQNEAQ (reference sequence). CDR3 length: 11 residues. CDR3 nucleotides: TGTGCCAGCAGCCCGGGGCAGACCCAGTACTTC. It codes for CASSPGQTQYF. Combining the CDR3 with reference TRBV7-9 and TRBJ2-5 gives the whole variable domain DTGVSQNPRHKITKRGQNVTFRCDPISEHNRLYWYRQTLGQGPEFLTYFQNEAQLEKSRLLSDRFSAERPKGSFSTLEIQRTEQGDSAMYLCASSPGQTQYFGPGTRLLVL.

This clonotype appeared a few times. The chain has TRBV12-3 or TRBV12-4 and TRBJ2-1; 9 bases line up with TRBD2. The CDR3 extends over 15 amino acids. Unmatched junction bases numbered 7, after V lost 4 bases and J lost 6 bases. The CDR3 sequence is CASSSLAGVINEQFF. CDR3 in DNA: TGTGCCAGCAGTTCATTAGCGGGAGTCATCAATGAGCAGTTCTTC.

In the case of this clonotype: One end of the junction does not line up with germline, which may come from a read error. The V call is TRBV7-6, the J call TRBJ2-6; D is possibly TRBD1 (5 bases). This CDR3 comprises 16 residues. CDR1 is SGHVS and CDR2 is FNYEAQ in the germline V gene. CDR3 protein: CAGSLGQSSGANVLTF. Written as DNA, the CDR3 is TGTGCCGGCAGCTTAGGACAAAGCTCTGGGGCCAACGTCCTGACTTTC.

V and J are TRBV29-1 and TRBJ2-3, with D tentatively TRBD1 or TRBD2 (5 bases each). The V end lost 3 bases, the J end lost 2 bases, and 15 bases lay between the germline ends. This CDR3 is built from 15 residues. Germline CDR1 reads SQVTM; CDR2 reads ANQGSEA. Written as DNA, the CDR3 is TGCAGCGTTGACTCGGTGAGGGGCACCACAGATACGCAGTATTTT. It codes for CSVDSVRGTTDTQYF.

The V and J genes are TRBV5-1 and TRBJ1-4; no firm D call. CDR1 SGHRS and CDR2 YFSETQ come from the germline V gene. CDR3 length equals 15 residues. V lost 6 bases and J 0 bases, leaving 12 bases between the germline ends. CDR3 sequence (DNA): TGCGCCAGCAACCCCGACGGAGCAACTAATGAAAAACTGTTTTTT. Its translation: CASNPDGATNEKLFF.

This clonotype was seen only once. J is TRBJ1-1 and V is TRBV2, with D possibly TRBD1 on 6 matching bases. Germline V lookup: CDR1 SNHLY, CDR2 FYNNEI. V was pared by 6 bases and J by 1 base, with 15 bases between. This CDR3 spans 15 amino acids. The chain's CDR3 is CASRTWTAENTEAFF. The CDR3 bases are TGTGCCAGCAGGACCTGGACAGCTGAGAACACTGAAGCTTTCTTT.

The CDR3 protein is CASRARQGETEAFF. CDR3 DNA: TGTGCCAGCAGGGCTAGACAGGGTGAGACTGAAGCTTTCTTT. This rearrangement joins TRBV12-3 or TRBV12-4 to TRBJ1-1, with 7 positions matching TRBD1. V lost 6 bases and J lost 5; bases outside the gene matches: 9. The CDR3 is 14 amino acids.

The V call is TRBV20-1, the J call TRBJ1-2; D gene uncertain. Germline lookup yields CDR1 DFQATT and CDR2 SNEGSKA (reference sequence). Trimming removed 0 bases at V and 3 bases at J, with 14 bases between. This CDR3 is 15 amino acids long. CDR3 region: CSARDPWQDDYGYTF. DNA of the CDR3: TGCAGTGCTAGAGACCCCTGGCAAGACGACTATGGCTACACCTTC.

This clonotype was detected only a few times. This chain uses TRBV2 with TRBJ2-6; D not certain. Per germline, CDR1 SNHLY and CDR2 FYNNEI. V lost 8 bases to trimming and J lost 2 bases, with 13 bases between them. The CDR3 sequence is 15 residues long. CDR3 in amino acids: CASVGFRAGANVLTF. The CDR3 DNA reads TGTGCCAGCGTGGGGTTTCGAGCTGGGGCCAACGTCCTGACTTTC.

This clonotype was detected a few times. V is TRBV10-3 and J is TRBJ2-1; D is tentatively TRBD1 or TRBD2 (5 bases each). Between the trimmed V and J ends, which lost 5 bases and 7 bases, there was a span of 12 bases. This CDR3 is 13 amino acids long. Germline V gene lookup returns CDR1 ENHRY and CDR2 SYGVKD. Here the CDR3 DNA reads TGTGCCATCAGTACCCCATGGGGGAATGAGCAGTTCTTC. Protein: CAISTPWGNEQFF.

This clonotype was recorded once. The conserved closing phenylalanine or tryptophan is absent in this CDR3, likely reflecting a read error. The gene calls are TRBV5-1 and TRBJ1-1; no reliable D call. Germline V gene sequence: CDR1 SGHRS, CDR2 YFSETQ. The V and J ends lost 4 bases and 0 bases respectively, with 10 bases between them. The CDR3 consists of 14 residues. The DNA for the CDR3 is TGCGCCAGCAGCCCCACTCAGGTGAACACTGAAGCTTTCTCT. It yields the protein CASSPTQVNTEAFS.

This clonotype occurred a few times. The chain joins TRBV27 to TRBJ1-2; D is uncertain. The germline CDR1 and CDR2 sequences are MNHEY and SMNVEV (reference sequence). The germline V and J ends were trimmed by 0 bases and 4 bases, with 9 bases remaining between them. The CDR3 covers 14 residues. In DNA, the CDR3 is TGTGCCAGCAGTTTATCCCCAGGATCCTATGGCTACACCTTC. It codes for CASSLSPGSYGYTF.

This clonotype has more than one count but fewer than ten. The J gene is TRBJ2-7, the V gene TRBV7-8, with a tentative D call TRBD2 (5 bases). Per germline, CDR1 SGHVS and CDR2 FQNEAQ. V lost 1 base and J 3 bases, leaving 10 bases between the germline ends. The CDR3 has 14 amino acids. CDR3 nucleotide sequence: TGTGCCAGCAGCTTAGGCCTAGGAGGCTACGAGCAGTACTTC. This codes for CASSLGLGGYEQYF.

The chain carries TRBV14 and TRBJ2-3; D not resolved. This CDR3 comprises 14 residues. Germline values: CDR1 SGHDN, CDR2 FVKESK. V shed 1 base and J shed 5 bases, with 10 bases lying between them. CDR3 sequence reads: CASSQVNRRDTQYF. The CDR3 nucleotides are TGTGCCAGCAGCCAAGTAAACAGAAGAGATACGCAGTATTTT.

This chain connects TRBV19 to TRBJ1-5; tentatively, D is TRBD1 (5 bases). In germline, CDR1 is LNHDA, CDR2 SQIVND (reference sequence). The CDR3 is 17 amino acids. V lost 5 bases, J lost 0 bases, and 17 bases lay in between. This CDR3 reads CASSPHWTSSSNQPQHF. CDR3 bases: TGTGCCAGTAGTCCTCATTGGACAAGCTCTAGCAATCAGCCCCAGCATTTT.

This chain joins TRBV12-3 or TRBV12-4 and TRBJ2-3, with unresolved D. V dropped 5 bases and J dropped 2 bases, with 11 bases sitting between them. The CDR3 totals 14 residues. The CDR3 DNA reads TGTGCCAGCAGTCTAGAGGCTAACACAGATACGCAGTATTTT. Protein product: CASSLEANTDTQYF.

This clonotype came up a few times. CDR3 bases: TGTGCCAGCAGTTTTAAGGGGAACACTGAAGCTTTCTTT. Translated, it gives CASSFKGNTEAFF. This chain uses TRBV12-3 or TRBV12-4 with TRBJ1-1; D is ambiguous. V was pared by 3 bases and J by 1 base, with 6 bases between. This CDR3 has 13 residues.